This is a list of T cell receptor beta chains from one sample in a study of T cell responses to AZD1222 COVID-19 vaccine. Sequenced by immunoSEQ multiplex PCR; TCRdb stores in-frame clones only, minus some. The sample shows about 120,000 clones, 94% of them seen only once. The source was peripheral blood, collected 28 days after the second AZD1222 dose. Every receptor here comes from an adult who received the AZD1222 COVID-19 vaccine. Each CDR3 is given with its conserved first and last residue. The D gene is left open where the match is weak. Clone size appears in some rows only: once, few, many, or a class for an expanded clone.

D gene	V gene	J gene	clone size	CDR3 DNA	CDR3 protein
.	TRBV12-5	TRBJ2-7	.	TGTGCTAGTGGTTTTGCCCTTTGGGAGCAGTACTTC	CASGFALWEQYF
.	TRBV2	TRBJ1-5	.	TGTGCCAGCGGGGGGAACAATCAGCCCCAGCATTTT	CASGGNNQPQHF
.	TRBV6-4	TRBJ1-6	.	TGTGCCAGCAGTGACGAACCCATAGGCTCCTATAATTCACCCCTCCACTTT	CASSDEPIGSYNSPLHF
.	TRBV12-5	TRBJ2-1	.	TGTGCTAGTGGTGTAAACCTCTTATTTGAGCAGTTCTTC	CASGVNLLFEQFF
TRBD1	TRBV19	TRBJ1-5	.	TGTGCCAGTAGTGGACCGACAGGGGGCGCGGGTCAGCCCCAGCATTTT	CASSGPTGGAGQPQHF
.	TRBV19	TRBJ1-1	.	TGTGCCAGTAGTCTCATGAACACTGAAGCTTTCTTT	CASSLMNTEAFF
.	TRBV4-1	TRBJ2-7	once	TGCGCCAGCAGCCGGGGATTGAGCGACTTATCCTACGAGCAGTACTTC	CASSRGLSDLSYEQYF
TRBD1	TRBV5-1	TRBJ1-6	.	TGCGCCAGCAGGCCTCGTACCGGGACAGGGGTTAATTCACCCCTCCACTTT	CASRPRTGTGVNSPLHF
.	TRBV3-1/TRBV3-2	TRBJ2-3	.	TGTGCCAGCAGCCCTCAGGGGTATACGCAGTATTTT	CASSPQGYTQYF
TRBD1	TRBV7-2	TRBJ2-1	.	TGTGCCAGCAGCAGGGACAGGGGCACCTCCAATGAGCAGTTCTTC	CASSRDRGTSNEQFF
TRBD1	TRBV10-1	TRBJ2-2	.	TGCGCCAGCAGCGATAGGGACAGGGCGTACACCGGGGAGCTGTTTTTT	CASSDRDRAYTGELFF
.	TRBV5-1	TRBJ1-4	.	TGCGCCAGCAGCCCGCTACCCGACAGTGGGCCAGCAACTAATGAAAAACTGTTTTTT	CASSPLPDSGPATNEKLFF
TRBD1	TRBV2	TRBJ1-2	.	TGTGCCAGCAGTGCGTCGAAGGGGGCAAACTATGGCTACACCTTC	CASSASKGANYGYTF
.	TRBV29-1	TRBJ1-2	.	TGCAGCGTTGTGACAGCCTATGGCTACACCTTC	CSVVTAYGYTF
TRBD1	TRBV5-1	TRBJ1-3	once	TGCGCCAGCACATCAGGGGGGACTGGAAACACCATATATTTT	CASTSGGTGNTIYF
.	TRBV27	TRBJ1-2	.	TGTGCCAGCAGTTTGTTTGCAGGCTCTAGAGGCTACACCTTC	CASSLFAGSRGYTF
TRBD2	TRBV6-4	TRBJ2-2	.	TGTGCCAGCAGAAGATTAGCGGGAAGTGCCGGGGAGCTGTTTTTT	CASRRLAGSAGELFF
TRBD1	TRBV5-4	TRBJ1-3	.	TGTGCCAGCAGCAGAGGACAGGGGGGCTCTGGAAACACCATATATTTT	CASSRGQGGSGNTIYF
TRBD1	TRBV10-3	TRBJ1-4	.	TGTGCCATCGGGGGACAGCTTAATGAAAAACTGTTTTTT	CAIGGQLNEKLFF
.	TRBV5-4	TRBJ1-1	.	TGTGCCAGCAGCCCTGGACAGAAGCTCATGAACACTGAAGCTTTCTTT	CASSPGQKLMNTEAFF
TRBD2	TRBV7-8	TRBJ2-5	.	TGTGCCAGCAGCTTAGGGGGACTAGCGGGGACTCAAGAGACCCAGTACTTC	CASSLGGLAGTQETQYF
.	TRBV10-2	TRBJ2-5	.	TGCGCCAGCGGAGAGGTGGGGAACCAAGAGACCCAGTACTTC	CASGEVGNQETQYF
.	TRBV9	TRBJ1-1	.	TGTGCCAGCAGCGTAGGTAGGATCAGACAGGACACTGAAGCTTTCTTT	CASSVGRIRQDTEAFF
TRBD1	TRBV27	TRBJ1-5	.	TGTGCCAGCAGTCACCGTGGGACAGGGGGTTATCAGCCCCAGCATTTT	CASSHRGTGGYQPQHF
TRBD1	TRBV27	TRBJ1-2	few	TGTGCCAGCAGTTTATTAGCAGGGGGCGCATATGGCTACACCTTC	CASSLLAGGAYGYTF
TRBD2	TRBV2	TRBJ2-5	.	TGTGCCGGAGCGGGGAGGACTCCGGGTCGACGACTAGCGGGGGGGCTGGAGACCCAGTACTTC	CAGAGRTPGRRLAGGLETQYF
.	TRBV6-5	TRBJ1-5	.	TGTGCCAGCAGTTACTCTGAGGATCAGCCCCAGCATTTT	CASSYSEDQPQHF
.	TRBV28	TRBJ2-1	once	TGTGCCAGCAGTTTCCGGGACACGGCAAACAATGAGCAGTTCTTC	CASSFRDTANNEQFF
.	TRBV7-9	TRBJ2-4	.	TGTGCCAGCATCGGCTACGCGGACATTCAGTACTTC	CASIGYADIQYF
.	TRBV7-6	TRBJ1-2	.	TGTGCCAGCAGCTCTAGCGGGGGGCCCGCTGGCTACACCTTC	CASSSSGGPAGYTF
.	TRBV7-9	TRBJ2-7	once	TGTGCCAGCCAGCCGCCGGGCCACTACGAGCAGTACTTC	CASQPPGHYEQYF
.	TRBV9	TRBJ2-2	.	TGTGCCAGCAGCCTCAGGACCACGAACACCGGGGAGCTGTTTTTT	CASSLRTTNTGELFF
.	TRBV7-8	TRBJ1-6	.	TGTGCCAGCAGCTTAGCGGTGGGAGTAAATTCACCCCTCCACTTT	CASSLAVGVNSPLHF
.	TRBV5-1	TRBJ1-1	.	TGCGCCAGCTCACTCATCCGGGGGGACACTGAAGCTTTCTTT	CASSLIRGDTEAFF
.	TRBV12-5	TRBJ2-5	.	TGTGCTAGTGGTTTGCCGACGCTAGAAGAGACCCAGTACTTC	CASGLPTLEETQYF
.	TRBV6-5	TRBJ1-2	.	TGTGCCAGCAGTTACTCGTATTCTCGCTATGGCTACACCTTC	CASSYSYSRYGYTF
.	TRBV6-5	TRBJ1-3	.	TGTGCCAGCAGTTACTCAGGGGGTGGAAACACCATATATTTT	CASSYSGGGNTIYF
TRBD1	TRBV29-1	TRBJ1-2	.	TGCAGCGTTTATACAGGGGTCGGCTATGGCTACACCTTC	CSVYTGVGYGYTF
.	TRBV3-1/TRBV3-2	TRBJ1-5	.	TGTGCCAGCAGCCGCCAGGTAGGGGCTCAGCCCCAGCATTTT	CASSRQVGAQPQHF
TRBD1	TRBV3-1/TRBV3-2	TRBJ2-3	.	TGTGCCAGCAGCCAGCAAGACAGGGTGGGAGATACGCAGTATTTT	CASSQQDRVGDTQYF
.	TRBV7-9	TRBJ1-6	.	TGTGCCAGCAGTTATCTCTTCAAACAGGGTATGGGTTCACCCCTCCACTTT	CASSYLFKQGMGSPLHF
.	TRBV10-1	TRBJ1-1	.	TGCGCCAGTTACGACGGGATCACTGAAGCTTTCTTT	CASYDGITEAFF
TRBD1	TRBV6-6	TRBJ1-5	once	TGTGCCAGCGGGGCAGGGGGAAGAAATCAGCCCCAGCATTTT	CASGAGGRNQPQHF
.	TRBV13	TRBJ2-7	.	TGTGCCAGCAGTTTAACCAGGAGGCACGAGCAGTACTTC	CASSLTRRHEQYF
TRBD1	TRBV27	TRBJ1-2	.	TGTGCCAGCAGTACAGGGGGCGCCGTACCTGGCTACACCTTC	CASSTGGAVPGYTF
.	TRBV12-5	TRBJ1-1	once	TGTGCTAGTGGTTTGGGACCGTACAGCGAGGCTTTCTTT	CASGLGPYSEAFF
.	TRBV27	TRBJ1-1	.	TGTGCCAGCAGTTTACGTCAGGGGAGAGACACTGAAGCTTTCTTT	CASSLRQGRDTEAFF
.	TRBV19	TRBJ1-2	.	TGTGCCAGTAGCCTGGAAGAGGCCCTGTACACCTTC	CASSLEEALYTF
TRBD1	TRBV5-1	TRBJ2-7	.	TGCGCCAGCAGCCCGGCCGGGACAGGGGCCGAGCAGTACTTC	CASSPAGTGAEQYF
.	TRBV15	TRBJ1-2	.	TGTGCCACTTCCCCCGGCAGGGGTATAATCGTCTACACCTTC	CATSPGRGIIVYTF
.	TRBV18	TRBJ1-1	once	TGTGCCAGCTCATGGGGAAACACTGAAGCTTTCTTT	CASSWGNTEAFF
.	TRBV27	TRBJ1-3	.	TGTGCCAGCAGGACTTTCCACACAGGGACCTCTGGAAACACCATATATTTT	CASRTFHTGTSGNTIYF
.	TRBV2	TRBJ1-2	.	TGTGCCAGCACCTCGCTGGCCATTTTAGGCTACACCTTC	CASTSLAILGYTF
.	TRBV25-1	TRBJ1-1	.	TGTGCCAGCAGTGTGGGGGGGGGTGTATTCACTGAAGCTTTCTTT	CASSVGGGVFTEAFF
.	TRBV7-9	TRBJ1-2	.	TGTGCCAGCAGCGTCCCCTACGTAGCTAACTATGGCTACACCTTC	CASSVPYVANYGYTF
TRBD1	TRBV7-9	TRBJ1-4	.	TGTGCCAGCAGCTTAGTTGGGACAGGAATTGAAAAACTGTTTTTT	CASSLVGTGIEKLFF
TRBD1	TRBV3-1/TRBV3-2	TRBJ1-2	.	TGTGCCAGCAAGCAGGGACAGGGGGCCTCTGGCTACACCTTC	CASKQGQGASGYTF
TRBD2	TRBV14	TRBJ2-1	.	TGTGCCAGCAGCCAGGGCCTTCGGACTAGTGGCTACAATGAGCAGTTCTTC	CASSQGLRTSGYNEQFF
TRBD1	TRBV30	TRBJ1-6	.	TGTGCCTGGAGTCGCCAGGGGGTTTCACCCCTCCACTTT	CAWSRQGVSPLHF
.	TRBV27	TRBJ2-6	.	TGTGCCAGCAGCCAGGTCCCTGGGGCCAACGTCCTGACTTTC	CASSQVPGANVLTF